This T cell receptor beta chain was observed in a study of cytomegalovirus exposure and HLA in healthy donors. Study-wide results and limits: Rare sequences made up most TCRs, while some public TCRs were found in many donors. A link between a missense DCLRE1C variant and TCR beta V- and J-gene trimming emerged from a later analysis.

The CDR3 runs 13 residues. The V and J ends lost 0 bases and 11 bases respectively, with 13 bases between them. Per the germline V gene, CDR1 is ENHRY and CDR2 is SYGVKD. Note on this clone: The antigen remains undetermined.

A multiplex PCR was run with 60 Vbeta primers and 13 Jbeta primers. Data came from immunoSEQ multiplex PCR; TCRdb stores just in-frame clones and leaves some out. This repertoire includes under 150,000 clones. The sequence derives from a man in his forties or fifties in good health and CMV-seronegative. The sample consisted of PBMCs. The V and J genes are TRBV10-3 and TRBJ1-1; weak D call: TRBD1 (5 bases). The CDR3 nucleotides read TGTGCCATCAGTGAGTCTGAAGGGGAGGAGGCTTTCTTT. Translating gives CAISESEGEEAFF.